Below are 27 T cell receptor beta chains sequenced from a single sample in a study of tumor and adjacent non-tumor tissue in lung cancer (dated 2018 in TCRdb). RNA was isolated from bulk unsorted tissue, and RNA quality was assessed with a NanoDrop ND-1000 and an Agilent 2100. Distant non-tumor tissue taken more than 3 cm from the tumor edge was used as the normal lung sample. The library was generated by multiplex PCR. The sequencer listed for this sample is Illumina HiSeq 2500. TCRbeta libraries were built by three rounds of nested PCR using primers (Table S4), following protocols modified from ARM-PCR. TCRdb trimmed the raw reads at Q25, called clones with MiXCR and kept productive beta chains. Identical CDR3 protein sequences are pooled into one entry, listed with their most common genes and DNA. Within this sample are 80,000 or so distinct CDR3 sequences, with 80% to 90% of them counted one time only. 51% of the sample is in the top ten clones.

The source material was distant non-tumor lung tissue. Receptors originate from a man aged 55 to 70 with non-small cell lung cancer.

In the case of this clonotype: The CDR3 end shows no conserved phenylalanine or tryptophan, and so a read error is likely. The chain recombines TRBV11-2 with TRBJ2-5; D possibly corresponds to TRBD1 (5 bases). Trimming cost V 5 bases and J 3 bases, with 10 bases left between them. The CDR3 runs 13 residues. Germline CDR1 reads SGHAT; CDR2 reads FQNNGV. This CDR3 reads CASSTTGEETQYT. The CDR3 DNA reads TGTGCCAGCAGCACTACAGGTGAAGAGACCCAGTACACC.

This chain connects TRBV4-2 to TRBJ2-7; 8 positions agree with TRBD2. CDR1 is LGHNA, CDR2 YNFKEQ, per germline. There are 14 residues in the CDR3. V dropped 9 bases and J dropped 1; count of bases not matched to a gene: 8. The CDR3 DNA reads TGTGCCAGGGACCAAGGGACTAGTTCCTACGAGCAGTACTTC. Translating it yields CARDQGTSSYEQYF.

A note on this clonotype: At one of its ends the junction is not consistent with the germline gene, which may arise from a read error. CDR3 nucleotides: TGTGCCAGCAGATCTCCAGGGGTTTCGGAGATCCAGTACTTC. Its protein is CASRSPGVSEIQYF. The genes are TRBV7-8 and TRBJ2-5; possible D gene TRBD1, 6 bases. Germline V gene sequence: CDR1 SGHVS, CDR2 FQNEAQ. This CDR3 has 14 amino acids.

V is TRBV4-3 and J is TRBJ2-1; 11 nucleotides align to TRBD2. J was trimmed by 13 bases and V by 1 base; bases with no gene match: 15. The V gene's germline CDR1 is LGHNA and CDR2 YSLEER. This CDR3 is built from 17 residues. CDR3 nucleotide sequence: TGCGCCAGCAGCCAAGTAATAGCGGGAGGGCCGTTGGATGGTCAGTTCTTC. This gives the protein CASSQVIAGGPLDGQFF.

Concerning this clonotype: Germline and junction disagree at one end, which may indicate a read error. This chain uses TRBV10-1 with TRBJ1-1, with D maybe TRBD1 (5 bases). The CDR3 sequence is 12 residues long. Germline values: CDR1 WNHNN, CDR2 SYGVQD (reference sequence). The CDR3 DNA sequence: TGCGCCAGCAGACTCCCCGGGGGACGAACTTCCTTT. It translates to CASRLPGGRTSF.

Remarks on this clonotype: This CDR3 is missing its conserved last phenylalanine or tryptophan, likely due to a read error. This chain joins TRBV20-1 and TRBJ2-5; D call uncertain. V was shortened by 7 bases and J by 5 bases, with 17 bases between the two germline ends. The germline gives CDR1 DFQATT, CDR2 SNEGSKA (reference sequence). The CDR3 is 13 residues long. DNA for the CDR3: TGCAGTGATAGTAATCTAACGGTGGAGACCCAGTACTCC. It yields the protein CSDSNLTVETQYS.

Concerning this clonotype itself: Sequence at one end of the junction differs from germline and may be a read error. This rearrangement joins TRBV6-1 to TRBJ1-5; D call uncertain. Germline CDR1 MNHNS, CDR2 SASEGT. The CDR3 sequence is 14 residues long. Here the CDR3 reads CDSSGHNSNQPQHF. The CDR3 DNA follows: TGTGACAGCAGTGGGCACAATAGCAATCAGCCCCAGCATTTC.

This clonotype is a singleton in its sample. Sequence at one end of the junction differs from germline and may be a read error. The genes are TRBV29-1 and TRBJ2-6; D remains unclear. This CDR3 is built from 19 residues. The V gene's germline CDR1 is SQVTM and CDR2 ANQGSEA. As DNA, the CDR3 is TGCAGCGTTGAAGATTATACGTCTAACCCCCACTCTGGGCCCAACATCCTGACTTTC. This gives the protein CSVEDYTSNPHSGPNILTF.

The J gene is TRBJ2-7, the V gene TRBV11-2; maybe TRBD2 (6 bases). Germline V CDR1 and CDR2: SGHAT, FQNNGV. V dropped 3 bases and J dropped 4 bases, with 10 bases sitting between them. CDR3 length equals 13 residues. CDR3 nucleotides: TGTGCCAGCAGCTTCTACGGGACTTACGAGCAGTACTTC. Its translation: CASSFYGTYEQYF.

As for this clonotype: An end of the junction differs from the germline gene, which may be a read error. V gene TRBV6-2 or TRBV6-3 combines with J gene TRBJ2-7, with 10 bases matching TRBD2. The CDR3 runs to 18 residues. The germline gives CDR1 MNHEY, CDR2 SVGEGT. The CDR3 loop reads CASSQRPGLAAPSYEHYF. The CDR3 DNA follows: TGTGCTAGCAGCCAGAGGCCAGGACTAGCGGCTCCCTCCTACGAGCACTACTTC.

As DNA, the CDR3 is TGCAGCGTTGGACTAGCGCCCAATGAGCAGTTCTTC. Translating gives CSVGLAPNEQFF. This rearrangement joins TRBV29-1 to TRBJ2-1; 8 bases are a match to TRBD2. J lost 6 bases, V lost 4 bases, and 2 bases had no gene match. The CDR3 extends over 12 amino acids. The germline V gene encodes CDR1 SQVTM and CDR2 ANQGSEA.

This sequence joins TRBV21-1 and TRBJ2-7; TRBD2 is taken as the D call from the table, unchecked against the DNA. TRBV21-1 is recorded as a pseudogene. CDR3 length: 15 amino acids. The CDR3 DNA sequence: TGTGCCAGCAGAGGGCCCCCGCTCGCTGGCCATGAGCAGTACTTC. Residues: CASRGPPLAGHEQYF.

The chain combines TRBV7-3 with TRBJ1-6; no firm D call. Germline V gene lookup returns CDR1 SGHTA and CDR2 FQGTGA. V gave up 5 bases and J gave up 7 bases, with 9 bases separating them. The CDR3 runs to 13 residues. The CDR3 loop is CASSTTRNSPLHF. CDR3 in DNA: TGTGCCAGCAGCACTACAAGGAATTCACCCCTCCACTTT.

This rearrangement joins TRBV4-1 to TRBJ2-7; D not resolved. The length of the CDR3 is 16 residues. CDR1 is MGHRA, CDR2 YSYEKL, per germline. The germline V and J ends were trimmed by 3 bases and 5 bases, with 20 bases remaining between them. CDR3 loop: CASSHGLAVGAHEQYF. CDR3 sequence (DNA): TGCGCCAGCAGCCACGGTCTGGCTGTGGGTGCCCACGAGCAGTACTTC.

Details on this clonotype: This sequence may be a read error, since a much larger clone differs from it by one base. The V gene is TRBV1, the J gene TRBJ1-1. TRBV1 is tagged as a pseudogene. This CDR3 is 12 amino acids long. CDR3 protein: CTSSPVGTEALF. As DNA, the CDR3 is TGCACCAGCAGCCCGGTGGGAACTGAAGCTCTCTTT.

As for this clonotype: With a much larger clone just one base away, this may be a read error. V and J are TRBV6-4 and TRBJ2-1, with D perhaps TRBD2 (5 bases). CDR3 length: 13 amino acids. The germline V gene has CDR1 MRHNA and CDR2 SNTAGT. V was trimmed by 4 bases and J by 11 bases, leaving 15 bases between them. DNA of the CDR3: TGTGCCAGCAGTGCCTCGCCTGAGGGAAAGCAGTTCTTC. Translated, it gives CASSASPEGKQFF.

This clonotype was seen repeatedly, ten times or more. The rearrangement links TRBV5-1 to TRBJ2-3; 9 nucleotides agree with TRBD1. This CDR3 has 15 amino acids. The germline CDR1 and CDR2 sequences are SGHRS and YFSETQ. The junction had 4 bases not matched to a gene; V was cut back by 0 bases and J by 5 bases. The CDR3 coding sequence is TGCGCCAGCAGCTTGGTACAGGGGGCCGGAGATACGCAGTATTTT. Amino acids: CASSLVQGAGDTQYF.

This clonotype was counted once. At one end the junction does not follow the germline gene, possibly because of a read error. This rearrangement joins TRBV4-3 to TRBJ2-5; D is uncertain. The CDR3 covers 15 residues. The germline V gene encodes CDR1 LGHNA and CDR2 YSLEER. Here the CDR3 DNA reads TGCGCCCGCAGGCAAGGGCCGGGTCCCCAAGAGACCCAGTACTTC. Its protein product is CARRQGPGPQETQYF.

This chain links TRBV6-5 with TRBJ1-5; D gene unclear. This CDR3 is 15 amino acids long. Germline CDR1 MNHEY, CDR2 SVGAGI. V was clipped by 2 bases and J by 7 bases, with 15 bases between them. The DNA of the CDR3 is TGTGCCAGCAGTTACCTACCGGGAAGCTACCAGCCCCAGCATTTT. It encodes CASSYLPGSYQPQHF.

The chain has TRBV12-3 or TRBV12-4 and TRBJ2-3, with TRBD1 as a possible D gene (5 bases). V was shortened by 5 bases and J by 5 bases, with 20 bases between the two germline ends. There are 16 residues in the CDR3. The CDR3 protein is CASSPYWLAQGDTQYF. In DNA, the CDR3 is TGTGCCAGCAGTCCCTACTGGTTAGCCCAGGGAGATACGCAGTATTTT.

The chain uses TRBV20-1 and TRBJ1-5; tentatively, D is TRBD1 (5 bases). The germline V gene encodes CDR1 DFQATT and CDR2 SNEGSKA (reference sequence). V was clipped by 7 bases and J by 11 bases, with 27 bases between them. This CDR3 has 15 residues. This CDR3 is CSVLRVGEGIKAQHF. Written as DNA, the CDR3 is TGCAGTGTGCTCAGGGTGGGGGAGGGCATAAAGGCCCAGCATTTT.

This clonotype was recorded many times. CDR3 nucleotides: TGCAGTGCTAGGGGACAGGGGCGGGAGACCCAGTACTTC. Residues: CSARGQGRETQYF. This chain uses TRBV20-1 with TRBJ2-5; 10 bases agree with TRBD1. Germline V gives CDR1 DFQATT, CDR2 SNEGSKA (reference sequence). The CDR3 runs 13 residues. V lost 3 bases and J lost 5; bases outside the gene matches: 3.

This clonotype has just a few counts. A much larger clone differs from this one at a single base, so this may be a read error. The chain couples TRBV29-1 to TRBJ2-2; D remains ambiguous. Trimming removed 6 bases at V and 6 bases at J, with 17 bases between. Germline V CDR1 and CDR2: SQVTM, ANQGSEA. CDR3 size: 14 residues. CDR3 protein: CSVARTGRAGELFF. CDR3 nucleotides: TGCAGCGTCGCCCGTACTGGTAGAGCCGGGGAGCTGTTTTTT.

This clonotype was detected only a few times. This may stem from a read error, because a much larger clone lies one nucleotide away. Here the CDR3 reads CASSFPRQGDGGYTF. CDR3 nucleotides: TGTGCCAGCAGCTTTCCGAGACAGGGGGACGGGGGCTACACCTTC. The J gene is TRBJ1-2, the V gene TRBV7-9; 9 bases fit TRBD1. The CDR3 is 15 amino acids. Germline V gene lookup returns CDR1 SEHNR and CDR2 FQNEAQ (reference sequence). Losses at the gene ends were 3 bases for V and 8 bases for J; bases not matched to a gene: 10.

Concerning this clonotype itself: A much larger clone lies one base from this, so it may be a read error. V gene TRBV5-1 combines with J gene TRBJ1-5, with D perhaps TRBD1 (5 bases). There are 14 residues in the CDR3. The germline V gene has CDR1 SGHRS and CDR2 YFSETQ. The V end lost 0 bases, the J end lost 7 bases, and 11 bases lay between the germline ends. The CDR3 nucleotides are TGCGCCAGCAGCTTGGGTGGACAAAAACAGCCCCAGCATTTT. This codes for CASSLGGQKQPQHF. Combining the CDR3 with reference TRBV5-1 and TRBJ1-5 gives the whole variable domain KAGVTQTPRYLIKTRGQQVTLSCSPISGHRSVSWYQQTPGQGLQFLFEYFSETQRNKGNFPGRFSGRQFSNSRSEMNVSTLELGDSALYLCASSLGGQKQPQHFGDGTRLSIL.

About this clonotype: The junction departs from the called germline gene at one end, perhaps through a read error. The V gene is TRBV20-1, the J gene TRBJ1-1, with 7 bases lining up with TRBD1. Germline CDR1 reads DFQATT; CDR2 reads SNEGSKA (reference sequence). The CDR3 covers 13 residues. CDR3 in amino acids: CSASGTENTEAFF. DNA of the CDR3: TGCAGTGCTTCTGGGACAGAGAACACTGAAGCATTCTTT.

This chain connects TRBV20-1 to TRBJ2-1; weak D call: TRBD2 (5 bases). The CDR3 loop spans 14 amino acids. The V end was cut by 1 base, the J end by 13 bases, with 20 bases between. Germline assignment: CDR1 DFQATT and CDR2 SNEGSKA (reference sequence). Here the CDR3 DNA reads TGCAGTGCTAGAGTCAGTAGCGTGACGGGTGACCAGTTCTTC. Protein: CSARVSSVTGDQFF.